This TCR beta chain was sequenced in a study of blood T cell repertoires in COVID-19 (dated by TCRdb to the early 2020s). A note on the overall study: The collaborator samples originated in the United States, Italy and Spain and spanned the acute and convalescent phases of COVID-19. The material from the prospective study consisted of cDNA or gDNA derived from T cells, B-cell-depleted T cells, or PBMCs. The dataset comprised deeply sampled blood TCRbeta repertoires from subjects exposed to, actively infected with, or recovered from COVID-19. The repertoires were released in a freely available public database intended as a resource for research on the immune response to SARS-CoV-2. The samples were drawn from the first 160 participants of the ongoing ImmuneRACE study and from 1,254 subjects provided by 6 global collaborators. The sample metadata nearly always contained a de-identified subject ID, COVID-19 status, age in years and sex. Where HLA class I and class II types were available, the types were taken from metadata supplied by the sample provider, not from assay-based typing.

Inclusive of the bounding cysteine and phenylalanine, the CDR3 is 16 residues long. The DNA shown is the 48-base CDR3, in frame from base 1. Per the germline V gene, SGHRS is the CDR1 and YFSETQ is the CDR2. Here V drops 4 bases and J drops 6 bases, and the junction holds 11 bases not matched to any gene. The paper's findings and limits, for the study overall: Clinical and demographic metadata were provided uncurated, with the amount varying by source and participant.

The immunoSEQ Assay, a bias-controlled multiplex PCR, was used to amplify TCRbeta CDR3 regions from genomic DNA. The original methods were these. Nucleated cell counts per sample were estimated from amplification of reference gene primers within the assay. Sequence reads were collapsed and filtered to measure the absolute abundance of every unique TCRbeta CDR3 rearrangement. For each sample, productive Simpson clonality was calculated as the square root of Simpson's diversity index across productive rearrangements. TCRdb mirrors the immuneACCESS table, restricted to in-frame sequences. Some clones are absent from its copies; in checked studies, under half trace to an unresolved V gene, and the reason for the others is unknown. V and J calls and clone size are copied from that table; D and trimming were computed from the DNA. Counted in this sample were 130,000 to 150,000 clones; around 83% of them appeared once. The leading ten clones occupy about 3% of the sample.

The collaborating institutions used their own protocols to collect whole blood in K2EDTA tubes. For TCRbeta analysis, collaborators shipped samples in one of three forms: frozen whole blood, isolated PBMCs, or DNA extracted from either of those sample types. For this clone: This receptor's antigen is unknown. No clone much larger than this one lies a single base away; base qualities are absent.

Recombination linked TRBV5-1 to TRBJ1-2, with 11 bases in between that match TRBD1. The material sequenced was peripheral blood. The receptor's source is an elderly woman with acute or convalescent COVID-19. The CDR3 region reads CASSPGQGAMGNGYTF. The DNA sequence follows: TGCGCCAGCAGCCCCGGACAGGGGGCGATGGGAAATGGCTACACCTTC.